This is a list of T cell receptor beta chains from one sample in a study of tumour-infiltrating T cells in Burkitt lymphoma. Profiling relied on immunoSEQ multiplex PCR, and the TCRdb table lists in-frame clones only, not all of them. Of 6,400 or so clones in the sample, approximately 87% were seen once. The specimen sequenced was tumor tissue. All receptors derive from a human donor with Burkitt lymphoma. Each CDR3 is given without its conserved first and last residue. Fields, in order: V gene, clone size, CDR3 protein. Not all rows give a size; the values are once, few, many and, for expanded clones, a class.

TRBV11-2,-,ASRGLAGNTGELF
TRBV4-1,-,ASSQEGLTDTQY
TRBV6-6,-,ASSYGGGNGYT
TRBV19,-,ASRNPYQETQY
TRBV7-9,once,ASSFWREPTDTQY
TRBV30,-,AWKGFGSTEAF
TRBV7-2,-,ASSPDWGEEQY
TRBV9,-,ASSESAGGTDTQY
TRBV15,-,ATSRDRTSRNTGELF
TRBV5-6,-,ASSFPGELF
TRBV10-3,-,AISESPDRDTQY
TRBV19,-,ASSIGTGAGAEAF
TRBV5-1,-,ASSLGTGIYGYT
TRBV6-1,-,ASSGSGGVYEQY
TRBV7-9,-,ASSLMQATNEKLF
TRBV10-3,-,AIRRTGEGDTEAF
TRBV2,-,ASSEIGRGLNYGYT
TRBV20-1,-,SVALPYEQY
TRBV11-2,-,ASSLVRQRTDTQY
TRBV29-1,-,SVHDGSNQPQH
TRBV5-1,once,ASSLESSNQPQH
TRBV7-2,-,ASSPLEGADYNEQF
TRBV19,-,ASSGGQASNYGYT
TRBV29-1,-,SVVTNDYEQY
TRBV15,-,ATSRDKGWYEQY
TRBV5-6,few,ASSRSGSTDTQY
TRBV18,-,ASPPVEGGTEAF
TRBV30,-,AWSVRGDEQF
TRBV7-2,few,ASSLARDSPLH
TRBV19,-,ASSLAGGGYNEQF
TRBV5-1,-,ASSLVSLGAEAF
TRBV6-1,-,ASSVGRPYEQY
TRBV12-5,-,ASGLVSLRPLNTEAF
TRBV5-6,-,ASSGNEYEQY
TRBV13,-,ASSLGRSTYEQY
TRBV18,-,ASSPSQTGYAEAF
TRBV7-2,-,ASSLEGVEQY
TRBV28,-,ASSFPPEGRNEQF